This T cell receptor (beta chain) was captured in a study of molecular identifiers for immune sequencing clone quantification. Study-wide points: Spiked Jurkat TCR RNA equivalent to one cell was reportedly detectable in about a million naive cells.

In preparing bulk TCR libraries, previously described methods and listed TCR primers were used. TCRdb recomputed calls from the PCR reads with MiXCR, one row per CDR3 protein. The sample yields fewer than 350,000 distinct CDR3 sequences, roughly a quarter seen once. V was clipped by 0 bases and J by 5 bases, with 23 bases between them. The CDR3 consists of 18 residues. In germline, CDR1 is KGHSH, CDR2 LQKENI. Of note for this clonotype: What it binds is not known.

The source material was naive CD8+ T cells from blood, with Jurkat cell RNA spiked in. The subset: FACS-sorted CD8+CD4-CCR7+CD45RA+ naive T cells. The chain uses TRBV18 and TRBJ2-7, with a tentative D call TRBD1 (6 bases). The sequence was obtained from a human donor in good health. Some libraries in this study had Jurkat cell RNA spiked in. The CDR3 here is CASSPPTLRTAGPHEQYF. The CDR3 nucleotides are TGTGCCAGCTCACCACCGACACTACGGACAGCTGGTCCCCACGAGCAGTACTTC.